The text below deals with one T cell receptor beta chain. Its target antigen remains unknown. No much larger clone exists at a distance of one base, and base qualities are not known. This specimen belongs to a study of shared clonotypes between healthy human individuals (dated by TCRdb to the early 2020s). About the full investigation: The cohort comprised a couple of women and a few men aged 18 to 49 years. Leukapheresis yielded between about 0.94 and 9.5 billion PBMCs per donor. Libraries were prepared and TCR repertoires were sequenced by different laboratories using diverse techniques, in order to increase sequencing depth and limit assay-specific biases. For each donor, CD4 naive and CD4 memory were each run on three plates, CD8 naive on two plates, and CD8 memory on one plate. To estimate repertoire size and how much clonotypes are shared between individuals, the study performed deep sequencing of blood TCR repertoires from a handful of healthy adults.

Using the deep immunoSEQ assay, TCR CDR3 regions were amplified from genomic DNA by multiplex PCR. Extracted genomic DNA from each cell subset was distributed evenly across all wells of several immunoSEQ 96-well plates, and each plate was treated as a replicate. Each replicate PCR for sorted subsets received around 210 ng genomic DNA, equal to some 32,000 T cell genomes. The purified libraries were quantified using a Qubit 3.0 fluorometer, sized with a Bioanalyzer 2100, and then quantified again using the KAPA Library Quantification kit. Every immunoSEQ 96-well plate was sequenced on a separate single-read 150-cycle Illumina NextSeq 550 flow cell. Per the authors' processing: Because the immunoSEQ output included only junctional sequences and no quality scores, the filtering could not be the same as the filtering used for full-length reads. Sequences were annotated with PyIR, a Python wrapper for IgBLAST v1.9, and V/J genes and CDR3 were assigned using IMGT germline references. Reads were removed for weak V/J assignments (E-value above 1e-6), missing CDR3, stop codons, out-of-frame junctions, or ambiguous translated residues. V3J clonotypes were defined as sequences sharing the same inferred V gene, J gene, and CDR3 amino acid sequence. The percentage overlap between two repertoires was calculated by dividing the number of shared unique clonotypes by the size of the smaller repertoire. Three approaches were used to assess repertoire richness: RTK rarefaction, the Chao1 estimator, and Recon v2.1 estimates of unobserved clonotypes. Generation probabilities for all TCRbeta clonotypes obtained by the gDNA method from several donors were computed using OLGA. The immuneACCESS repertoire file appears here via TCRdb, limited to in-frame rearrangements. These files lack a portion of the clones; in checked studies, under half of the deficit traces to unresolved V genes, and the cause of the others is not known. The DNA was the basis for D and trimming; V, J and clone size are from that table. The sample data list about 2 million clones, and 95% of these were observed just once. The ten largest clones take up more than 0.1% of the sample.

The research as a whole found: Sampling was restricted to blood, and TCR repertoires in tissue are likely to differ from TCR repertoires in blood. Pairwise subsampling led to the expectation that sequencing depth would affect the degree of clonotype sharing among donors. Naive subsets generally had larger estimated clonotype richness than memory subsets did. Even with the large sequencing depth, rarefaction of the sorted-subset datasets indicated that sequencing was incomplete. Compared with non-shared clonotypes, clonotypes shared by all four sorted-subset donors had higher generation probabilities. Because the study included only a small number of donors, the genetic and exposure-history diversity represented was limited. Sharing across four donors was observed for approximately 4.6% of naive CD4, under 4% of naive CD8, over 2% of memory CD4, and roughly 0.4% of memory CD8 clonotypes.

The donors were healthy, HIV-negative adults who had no recently reported acute infections or vaccinations. Only Caucasian adults living in Nashville, Tennessee, USA were represented among the donors. CD4+ T cells were enriched by magnetic negative selection; naive cells were then positively selected on CD45RA, and the negative fraction formed the memory subset. After blood collection by leukapheresis, PBMCs were isolated using Ficoll-Histopaque density gradient centrifugation and then cryopreserved in the vapor phase of liquid nitrogen. Analytical flow cytometry was used to check the purity and quantity of every magnetically sorted T cell population. Each sorted fraction had its genomic DNA isolated and then quantified by UV absorbance on a Nanodrop 2000c. From cysteine to phenylalanine, the CDR3 is 16 amino acids long. Only the CDR3 DNA is retained, 48 bases long and in frame from the first base. Cut back by 1 base and 4 bases, the V and J ends lie 14 bases apart. For CDR1 and CDR2, the germline V gene lists SGHAT and FQNNGV.

Sequenced sample: naive CD4+ T cells sorted from blood. This specimen's cell subset or site label, interpreted: CD45RA+ positively selected. This TCR was sampled from a man aged 18 to 29 in good health. Recombination connected TRBV11-2 to TRBJ1-5, with the D gene uncertain. Here is the DNA: TGTGCCAGCAGCTTAGTCGGCTCCCACAAAAATCAGCCCCAGCATTTT. This yields the protein CASSLVGSHKNQPQHF.